The 4 T cell receptor beta chains given below trace back to one sample, sequenced in a study of cytomegalovirus exposure and HLA in healthy donors. Produced via immunoSEQ multiplex PCR; TCRdb's table is partial and in-frame only. The table has about 170,000 clones, roughly 90% seen once. Sequenced input: PBMCs. Receptor source: a man younger than 35 in good health and CMV-seropositive.

The V call is TRBV30, the J call TRBJ2-1; the D is unclear. Germline-derived CDR1 and CDR2 are GTSNPN and SVGIG (reference sequence). This CDR3 has 14 amino acids. V gave up 0 bases and J gave up 3 bases, with 9 bases separating them. CDR3: CAWSVLLSYNEQFF. As DNA, the CDR3 is TGTGCCTGGAGTGTACTTTTAAGCTACAATGAGCAGTTCTTC.

V gene TRBV2 combines with J gene TRBJ2-7; D ambiguous. This CDR3 spans 12 amino acids. CDR1 and CDR2 (germline): SNHLY, FYNNEI. Trimming stripped 1 base from V and 3 bases from J, with 4 bases between. The CDR3 DNA reads TGTGCCAGCAGTGAAGGTCTCTACGAGCAGTACTTC. It codes for CASSEGLYEQYF.

The chain recombines TRBV5-1 with TRBJ2-3, with 9 bases aligning to TRBD2. The CDR3 is 14 amino acids. V dropped 4 bases and J dropped 4; count of bases not matched to a gene: 4. Germline V gene lookup returns CDR1 SGHRS and CDR2 YFSETQ. The CDR3 loop reads CASSGSGSSDTQYF. For the CDR3, the DNA is TGCGCCAGCAGCGGTAGCGGGAGTTCAGATACGCAGTATTTT.

This chain joins TRBV9 and TRBJ2-7; 8 nucleotides align to TRBD1. The trim removed 0 bases at V and 7 bases at J, leaving 6 bases unmatched. Germline V gives CDR1 SGDLS, CDR2 YYNGEE. The CDR3 has 14 residues. DNA of the CDR3: TGTGCCAGCAGCGTAGAAGGGCGGGACAGGGAGCAGTACTTC. This encodes CASSVEGRDREQYF.